This is a list of T cell receptor beta chains from one sample in a study of cytomegalovirus exposure and HLA in healthy donors. TCRdb's table, derived via immunoSEQ multiplex PCR, lists solely in-frame clones and lacks some. Here the sample spans over 70,000 clones, less than 80% being singletons. Specimen: PBMCs. The receptors stem from a woman in her forties or fifties in good health and CMV-seropositive. CDR3s include the opening cysteine and the closing phenylalanine or tryptophan. A D gene is named only where the DNA matches it firmly. The size of a clone is reported for some rows only, either as once, few or many, or as a class for expanded clones.

DNA: TGTGCCAGCAGTCGGGACAGCCTCCTACCCTACACCTTC; CDR3: CASSRDSLLPYTF; size: once; J: TRBJ1-2; D: TRBD1; V: TRBV2
DNA: TGTGCCAGCAGCTCTGCCAGGGGGTCCTACGAGCAGTACTTC; CDR3: CASSSARGSYEQYF; size: -; J: TRBJ2-7; D: TRBD1; V: TRBV13
DNA: TGTGCCAGCACCTCTCCAGGGATTTGGAATGAGCAGTTCTTC; CDR3: CASTSPGIWNEQFF; size: -; J: TRBJ2-1; D: -; V: TRBV7-8
DNA: TGTGCCAGCAGCTTGGGACAGACTAATTCACCCCTCCACTTT; CDR3: CASSLGQTNSPLHF; size: -; J: TRBJ1-6; D: -; V: TRBV5-6
DNA: TGTGCCAGCAAACCGGGACTAGAGTTTTACGAGCAGTACTTC; CDR3: CASKPGLEFYEQYF; size: -; J: TRBJ2-7; D: TRBD2; V: TRBV6-5
DNA: TGCGCCAGCAGCTCGGGCCTAGCGGGGGACTCCTACAATGAGCAGTTCTTC; CDR3: CASSSGLAGDSYNEQFF; size: once; J: TRBJ2-1; D: TRBD2; V: TRBV5-1
DNA: TGTGCCAGCAGCTTAGCAGGAGGGACAGGCAATCAGCCCCAGCATTTT; CDR3: CASSLAGGTGNQPQHF; size: -; J: TRBJ1-5; D: TRBD1; V: TRBV7-8
DNA: TGTGCCAGCAGCCCGGGGGGGCCATACACCGGGGAGCTGTTTTTT; CDR3: CASSPGGPYTGELFF; size: -; J: TRBJ2-2; D: TRBD2; V: TRBV7-9
DNA: TGCGCCAGCAGCCTGGGGGCGCAGGGGAACACTGAAGCTTTCTTT; CDR3: CASSLGAQGNTEAFF; size: once; J: TRBJ1-1; D: -; V: TRBV5-1
DNA: TGTGCCAGCAGTGAAGGACAGGGGAGCTCCTACGAGCAGTACTTC; CDR3: CASSEGQGSSYEQYF; size: -; J: TRBJ2-7; D: TRBD1; V: TRBV6-1
DNA: TGCGCCAGCAGCTTGATACAGGGAAACACCGGGGAGCTGTTTTTT; CDR3: CASSLIQGNTGELFF; size: -; J: TRBJ2-2; D: -; V: TRBV5-1
DNA: TGTGCCAGCAGTGCACGACAGGGGACTGAAGCTTTCTTT; CDR3: CASSARQGTEAFF; size: -; J: TRBJ1-1; D: TRBD1; V: TRBV6-6
DNA: TGTGCCAGCAGCTTAACGAGCTCGAACACTGAAGCTTTCTTT; CDR3: CASSLTSSNTEAFF; size: -; J: TRBJ1-1; D: -; V: TRBV7-6
DNA: TGTGCCAGCATTTCCAGGGGAAGGACTGAAGCTTTCTTT; CDR3: CASISRGRTEAFF; size: -; J: TRBJ1-1; D: -; V: TRBV6-5
DNA: TGTGCCAGCAGCCGGGACAGGGATCTCTATGGCTACACCTTC; CDR3: CASSRDRDLYGYTF; size: -; J: TRBJ1-2; D: TRBD1; V: TRBV7-2
DNA: TGTGCCAGCAGTTACCGAGGCAACGCCGGGGCTTTCTTT; CDR3: CASSYRGNAGAFF; size: -; J: TRBJ1-1; D: -; V: TRBV6-5
DNA: TGTGCCATCGGTCATAACGGACAGGGAGGCTATGGCTACACCTTC; CDR3: CAIGHNGQGGYGYTF; size: -; J: TRBJ1-2; D: TRBD1; V: TRBV10-3
DNA: TGTGCCAGCAGTTGGGAGGAGATGGGGGAGCAGTTCTTC; CDR3: CASSWEEMGEQFF; size: -; J: TRBJ2-1; D: -; V: TRBV27
DNA: TGTGCCAGCAGTAAAACCGGGACTAGCATCGGTGAGCAGTTCTTC; CDR3: CASSKTGTSIGEQFF; size: -; J: TRBJ2-1; D: TRBD2; V: TRBV28
DNA: TGTGCCAGCAGTTACTCGGCAGGGGGCTCGACCGGGGAGCTGTTTTTT; CDR3: CASSYSAGGSTGELFF; size: -; J: TRBJ2-2; D: TRBD1; V: TRBV6-5
DNA: TGCGCCAGCAGCCCTCAGGGAGGGGGTGAAGCTTTCTTT; CDR3: CASSPQGGGEAFF; size: -; J: TRBJ1-1; D: -; V: TRBV5-1
DNA: TGTGCCAGCAGCCTACAGGGATTGAACACTGAAGCTTTCTTT; CDR3: CASSLQGLNTEAFF; size: few; J: TRBJ1-1; D: -; V: TRBV7-9